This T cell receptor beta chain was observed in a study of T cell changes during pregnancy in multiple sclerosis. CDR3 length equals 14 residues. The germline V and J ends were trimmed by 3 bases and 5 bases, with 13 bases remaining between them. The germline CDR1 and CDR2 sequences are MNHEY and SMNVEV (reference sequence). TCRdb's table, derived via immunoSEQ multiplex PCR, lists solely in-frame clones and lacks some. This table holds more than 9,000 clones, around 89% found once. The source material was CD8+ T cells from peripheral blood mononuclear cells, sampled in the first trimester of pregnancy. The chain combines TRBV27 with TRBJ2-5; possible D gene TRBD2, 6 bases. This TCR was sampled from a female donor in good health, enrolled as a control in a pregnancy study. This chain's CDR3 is CASSLFRDLETQYF. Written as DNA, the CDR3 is TGTGCCAGCAGTTTGTTTAGGGACTTGGAGACCCAGTACTTC.